These T cell receptor beta chains were read from a single sample in a study of T cells after yellow fever vaccination. TCRdb recomputed calls from the 5' RACE reads with MiXCR, one row per CDR3 protein. There are almost 600,000 distinct CDR3 sequences in the sample; approximately 15% occur only once, and 11% to 15% lies in the top ten. Sequenced here: PBMCs, sampled on the day of the yellow fever booster vaccination. The receptors originated from a man under 40 who received the YFV17D yellow fever vaccine. CDR3s include the opening cysteine and the closing phenylalanine or tryptophan. A D gene is named only where the DNA matches it firmly. Clone sizes are given selectively: once, few, many, or a class where the clone is expanded.

abundance	v_gene	d_gene	j_gene	CDR3nt	CDR3aa
few	TRBV10-2	TRBD1	TRBJ2-5	TGCGCCAGTCTGGACAGGGGGTACCAAGAGACCCAGTACTTC	CASLDRGYQETQYF
NA	TRBV23-1	NA	TRBJ2-1	TGCGCCAGCAGTCAATCAGGTAGCGGAAGCTCCTACAATGAGCAGTTCTTC	CASSQSGSGSSYNEQFF
NA	TRBV7-2	NA	TRBJ1-3	TGTGCCAGCAGCTCTGGACGGTACTCTGGAAACACCATATATTTT	CASSSGRYSGNTIYF
few	TRBV4-2	TRBD1	TRBJ2-3	TGTGCCAGCAGCCCAACACAGGGGGGAACAGATACGCAGTATTTT	CASSPTQGGTDTQYF
NA	TRBV20-1	TRBD2	TRBJ2-1	TGCAGTGCTAAGCCCCTAGCGGGAGTATATGAGCAGTTCTTC	CSAKPLAGVYEQFF
NA	TRBV20-1	NA	TRBJ1-5	TGCAGTGCAGGACAGTATAGCAATCAGCCCCAGCATTTT	CSAGQYSNQPQHF
NA	TRBV18	TRBD1	TRBJ2-3	TGTGCCAGCTCACCGACGGGACAGGGGCGCACAGATACGCAGTATTTT	CASSPTGQGRTDTQYF
NA	TRBV19	NA	TRBJ2-7	TGTGCCAGTAGTATGGCTCAGGGGTCCTACGAGCAGTACTTC	CASSMAQGSYEQYF
few	TRBV5-1	NA	TRBJ2-7	TGCGCCAGCAAAGGAACTGGATGGTACTTC	CASKGTGWYF
NA	TRBV24-1	TRBD2	TRBJ2-1	TGTGCCACCGGGACTAGCGACTTAGAGAAACGCTACAATGAGCAGTTCTTC	CATGTSDLEKRYNEQFF
few	TRBV9	TRBD2	TRBJ2-1	TGTGCCAGCAGCCCGCTAGCGGGAGGGCGAAATGAGCAGTTCTTC	CASSPLAGGRNEQFF
NA	TRBV14	NA	TRBJ2-1	TGTGCCAGCAGTTCGCGGGACTACAATGAGCAGTTCTTC	CASSSRDYNEQFF
NA	TRBV20-1	TRBD1	TRBJ2-3	TGCAGTGCTAGAGATTCTAACATAGGGGGCTTTTCAGATACGCAGTATTTT	CSARDSNIGGFSDTQYF
few	TRBV6-1	NA	TRBJ1-1	TGTGCCAGCGGGCCACAAATGTCTCACACTGAAGCTTTCTTT	CASGPQMSHTEAFF
few	TRBV10-2	TRBD1	TRBJ2-7	TGCGCCAGCAGCGGGGACAGGGTCCCCCACGAGCAGTACTTC	CASSGDRVPHEQYF
few	TRBV29-1	NA	TRBJ2-2	TGCAGCGTTACAATTACCGGGGAGCTGTTTTTT	CSVTITGELFF
few	TRBV7-2	TRBD2	TRBJ2-7	TGTGCCAGCAGTAGGACTAGCGGGAGAAAATCCTACGAGCAGTACTTC	CASSRTSGRKSYEQYF
NA	TRBV5-1	TRBD2	TRBJ2-7	TGCGCCAGCAGCTTACTAGCGGGAGGAGCTTACGAGCAGTACTTC	CASSLLAGGAYEQYF
many	TRBV29-1	NA	TRBJ2-5	TGCAGCGCGCAACTACCGGACCACCAAGAGACCCAGTACTTC	CSAQLPDHQETQYF
once	TRBV27	NA	TRBJ2-1	TGTGCCAGCACCCTGAGGTTTCTGGTGGACAATGAGCAGTTCTTC	CASTLRFLVDNEQFF
few	TRBV20-1	NA	TRBJ2-7	TGCAGTGCTTGGGGGGCCCTAGCGGCCGCCACCAACGAGCAGTACTTC	CSAWGALAAATNEQYF
NA	TRBV20-1	NA	TRBJ2-7	TGCAGTGCTATGGGGATCACGCGGGGTTACGAGCAGTACTTC	CSAMGITRGYEQYF
few	TRBV9	NA	TRBJ2-7	TGTGCCAGCAGCGTAGGCGGGTCCAGCTCCTACGAGCAGTACTTC	CASSVGGSSSYEQYF
many	TRBV19	NA	TRBJ2-7	TGTGCCAGTAGTATAGTAGCGGCCGGATACGAGCAGTACTTC	CASSIVAAGYEQYF
NA	TRBV4-2	TRBD1	TRBJ1-1	TGTGCCAGCAGCCAAGATGGGACAGGCCGGGTGAGGAACACTGAAGCTTTCTTT	CASSQDGTGRVRNTEAFF
NA	TRBV20-1	NA	TRBJ2-7	TGCAGTGCTAGACAGGTCCACGAGCAGTACTTC	CSARQVHEQYF
NA	TRBV24-1	NA	TRBJ2-1	TGTGCCACCACGGTAGGACCGGGCAATGAGCAGTTCTTC	CATTVGPGNEQFF
few	TRBV6-1	NA	TRBJ2-7	TGTGCCAGCAGTATGGGGTGGGGAGCGTACGAGCAGTACTTC	CASSMGWGAYEQYF
NA	TRBV20-1	TRBD2	TRBJ2-3	TGCAGTGCTAGCGCGGGAGCGGGGGGGACTAGCACAGATACGCAGTATTTT	CSASAGAGGTSTDTQYF
NA	TRBV20-1	NA	TRBJ2-7	TGCAGTGCTAGAGGGGAGGCCTACGAGCAGTACTTC	CSARGEAYEQYF
NA	TRBV19	TRBD2	TRBJ2-7	TGTGCCGGACCAAGGGGCCCGGATTGGAAGCGGGATATCTACGAGCAGTACTTC	CAGPRGPDWKRDIYEQYF
many	TRBV30	NA	TRBJ2-7	TGTGCCTGGAGTGCGTATCTCTTC	CAWSAYLF
many	TRBV4-3	TRBD2	TRBJ2-1	TGCGCCAGCAGCCAAGTTTCCCTAGCGGCTTACAATGAGCAGTTCTTC	CASSQVSLAAYNEQFF
NA	TRBV7-8	NA	TRBJ1-6	TGTGCCAGCAGCAATCAGGGGTTGAATTCACCCCTCCACTTT	CASSNQGLNSPLHF
few	TRBV6-2/TRBV6-3	TRBD2	TRBJ2-7	TGTGCCAGCAGTTGGGGACTAGCGATGGAGCAGTACTTC	CASSWGLAMEQYF
NA	TRBV27	NA	TRBJ2-7	TGTGCCAGCAGTTTAGGGGGGAGACAGTTTTCCTACGAGCAGTACTTC	CASSLGGRQFSYEQYF
few	TRBV19	TRBD1	TRBJ2-1	TGTGCCAGTAGTAAGGGGACAGGGGGATTTGGTGAGCAGTTCTTC	CASSKGTGGFGEQFF
NA	TRBV21-1	NA	TRBJ1-3	TGTGCCAGCAGCAAAGCGCTTGGCTCTGGAAACACCATATATTTT	CASSKALGSGNTIYF